Sequencing of this TCR beta chain was carried out in a study of CD8+CD57+ T cells in acquired aplastic anemia. Study conclusions and caveats: In common between the patients and the controls were nearly 30 CD8+ CDR3 sequences.

J gave up 1 base and V 0 bases, and 3 bases lay outside the gene matches. Germline V gene lookup returns CDR1 MNHEY and CDR2 SMNVEV (reference sequence). The CDR3 loop spans 16 amino acids. Only a few counts were recorded for this clonotype. Its antigen is undetermined. TCR beta VDJ and CDR3 were profiled, and genomic DNA was the template. One entry per CDR3 protein, called by TCRdb with MiXCR from the reads. The table lists a few hundred thousand distinct CDR3 sequences, approximately 60% of them singletons. The clonotype originates from a human donor in good health. The sequenced sample consisted of sorted CD4+, CD8+, or CD8+CD57+ T cells (not recorded which) from PBMCs. This chain links TRBV27 with TRBJ2-7; 10 nucleotides match TRBD1. CDR3 sequence: CASSLSTGGASYEQYF. As DNA, the CDR3 is TGTGCCAGCAGTTTATCGACAGGGGGCGCTTCCTACGAGCAGTACTTC.